This TCR beta chain emerged from a study of Graves' ophthalmopathy and Graves' hyperthyroidism. RNA served as the template for amplifying TCR beta CDR3 regions. Second-round multiplex PCR came after first-round RT-PCR with HTBI primers. TCRdb reprocessed the multiplex PCR reads via MiXCR and lists one record per CDR3 protein. This sample has under 350,000 distinct CDR3 sequences, with roughly 17% found just once. Study findings and constraints: Sensitivity of roughly 88% and specificity of around 80% were achieved when a 13-signature model separated ophthalmopathy from stable hyperthyroidism. Most thyroid clonotypes expanded beyond 0.001 frequency were also found in blood.

Patients were left out if they had other autoimmune diseases, uncontrolled infections, pregnancy or lactation. Diagnoses were established from clinical symptoms, serum thyroxine, TRAb, thyroid ultrasound and orbital computed tomography. This clonotype was counted at least ten times. What it recognizes is unknown. CDR1 is KGHDR and CDR2 is SFDVKD in the germline V gene. CDR3 size: 14 residues. V shed 6 bases and J 0 bases; nucleotides not matched to a gene: 2. This sequence joins TRBV24-1 and TRBJ2-5; 8 bases are shared with TRBD2. The receptor was derived from an adult man with Graves' ophthalmopathy. Sample: peripheral blood. CDR3 coding DNA: TGTGCCACCAGTATAGCGGGGAACCAAGAGACCCAGTACTTC. Translating it yields CATSIAGNQETQYF.